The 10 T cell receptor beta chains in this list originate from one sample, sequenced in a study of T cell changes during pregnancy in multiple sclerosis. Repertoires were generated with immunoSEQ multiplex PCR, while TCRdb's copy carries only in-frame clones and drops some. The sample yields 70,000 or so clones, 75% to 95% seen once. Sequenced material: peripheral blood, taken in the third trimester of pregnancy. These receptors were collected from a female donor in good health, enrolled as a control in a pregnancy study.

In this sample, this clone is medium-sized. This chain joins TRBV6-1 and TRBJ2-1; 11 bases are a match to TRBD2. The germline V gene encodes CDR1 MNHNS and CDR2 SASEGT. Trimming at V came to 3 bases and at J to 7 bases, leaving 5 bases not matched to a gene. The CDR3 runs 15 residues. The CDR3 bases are TGTGCCAGCAGTGATCTTAGCGGGGGGGTGAATGAGCAGTTCTTC. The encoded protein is CASSDLSGGVNEQFF.

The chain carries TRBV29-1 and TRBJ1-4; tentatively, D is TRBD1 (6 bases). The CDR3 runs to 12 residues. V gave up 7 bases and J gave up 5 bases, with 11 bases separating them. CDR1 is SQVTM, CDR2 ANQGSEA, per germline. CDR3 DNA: TGCAGCGCGGTCAGGGGAAATGAAAAACTGTTTTTT. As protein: CSAVRGNEKLFF.

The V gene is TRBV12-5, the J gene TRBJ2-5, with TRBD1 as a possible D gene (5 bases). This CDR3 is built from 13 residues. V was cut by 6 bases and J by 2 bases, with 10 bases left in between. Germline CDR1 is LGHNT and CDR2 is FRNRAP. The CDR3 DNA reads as TGTGCTAGTGGGCTAGACAGTCAAGAGACCCAGTACTTC. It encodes CASGLDSQETQYF.

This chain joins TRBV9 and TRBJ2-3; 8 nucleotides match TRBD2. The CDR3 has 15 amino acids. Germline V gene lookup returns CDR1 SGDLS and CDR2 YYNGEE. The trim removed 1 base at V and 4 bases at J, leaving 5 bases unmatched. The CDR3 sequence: CASSVLGLAPDTQYF. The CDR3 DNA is TGTGCCAGCAGCGTACTCGGACTAGCCCCAGATACGCAGTATTTT. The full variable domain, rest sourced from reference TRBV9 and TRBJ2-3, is DSGVTQTPKHLITATGQRVTLRCSPRSGDLSVYWYQQSLDQGLQFLIQYYNGEERAKGNILERFSAQQFPDLHSELNLSSLELGDSALYFCASSVLGLAPDTQYFGPGTRLTVL.

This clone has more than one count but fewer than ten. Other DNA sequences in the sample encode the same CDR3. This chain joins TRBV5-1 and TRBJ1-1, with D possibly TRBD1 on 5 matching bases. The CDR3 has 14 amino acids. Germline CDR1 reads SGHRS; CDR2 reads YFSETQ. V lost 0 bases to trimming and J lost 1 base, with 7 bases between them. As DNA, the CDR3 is TGCGCCAGCAGCTTGGGAAGGGGGAACACTGAAGCTTTCTTT. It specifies CASSLGRGNTEAFF.

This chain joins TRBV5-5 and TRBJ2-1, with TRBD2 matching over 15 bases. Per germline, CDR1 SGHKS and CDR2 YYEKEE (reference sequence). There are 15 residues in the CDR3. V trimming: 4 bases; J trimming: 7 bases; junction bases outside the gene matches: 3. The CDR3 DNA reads TGTGCCAGCAGCCGGGGGACTAGCGGGGGGAATGAGCAGTTCTTC. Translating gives CASSRGTSGGNEQFF.

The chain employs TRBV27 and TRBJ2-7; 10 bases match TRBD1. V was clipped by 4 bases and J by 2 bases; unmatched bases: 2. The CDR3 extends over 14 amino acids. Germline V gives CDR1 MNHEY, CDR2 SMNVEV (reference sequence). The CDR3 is CASSYGQGAYEQYF. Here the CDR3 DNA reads TGTGCCAGCAGTTATGGACAGGGGGCCTACGAGCAGTACTTC.

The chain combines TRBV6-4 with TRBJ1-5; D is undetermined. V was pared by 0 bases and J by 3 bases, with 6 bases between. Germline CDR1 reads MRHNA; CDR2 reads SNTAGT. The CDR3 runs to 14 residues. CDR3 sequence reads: CASSDSADNQPQHF. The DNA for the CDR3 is TGTGCCAGCAGTGACTCGGCCGACAATCAGCCCCAGCATTTT.

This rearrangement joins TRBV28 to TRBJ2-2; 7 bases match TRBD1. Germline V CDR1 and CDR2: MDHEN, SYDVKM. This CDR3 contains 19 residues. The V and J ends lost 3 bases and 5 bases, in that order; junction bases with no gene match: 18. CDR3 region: CASSFPSAGDSSGTGELFF. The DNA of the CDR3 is TGTGCCAGCAGTTTTCCGTCGGCAGGGGACAGCAGTGGGACCGGGGAGCTGTTTTTT.

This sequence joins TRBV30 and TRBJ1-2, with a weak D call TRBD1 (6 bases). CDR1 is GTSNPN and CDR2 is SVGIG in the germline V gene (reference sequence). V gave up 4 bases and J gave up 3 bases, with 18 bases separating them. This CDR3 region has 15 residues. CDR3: CAWMGHRERYYGYTF. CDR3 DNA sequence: TGTGCCTGGATGGGGCACAGGGAAAGGTACTATGGCTACACCTTC.